These T cell receptor beta chains were read from a single sample in a study of control samples from healthy donors and cancer patients. Repertoires were generated with immunoSEQ multiplex PCR, while TCRdb's copy carries only in-frame clones and drops some. The sample consists of approximately 130,000 clones, 87% of them appearing once. The sequencing sample was made of blood. These receptor sequences come from a man between 60 and 75 years old in good health. Both conserved end residues are part of each CDR3. The D gene is left open where the match is weak. For some rows the clone size is stated as once, few or many, or as a class when expanded; others skip it.

len: 15; j_gene: TRBJ2-7; v_gene: TRBV4-3; abundance: -; d_gene: TRBD2; CDR3nt: TGCGCCAGCAGCCTTCAGACTAGCGGGGCCTACGAGCAGTACTTC; CDR3aa: CASSLQTSGAYEQYF
len: 13; j_gene: TRBJ1-2; v_gene: TRBV19; abundance: few; d_gene: TRBD1; CDR3nt: TGTGCCAGTACTCCAAACAGGGGCCGAAACTACACCTTC; CDR3aa: CASTPNRGRNYTF
len: 17; j_gene: TRBJ2-1; v_gene: TRBV19; abundance: -; d_gene: -; CDR3nt: TGTGCCAGTAGTCCGATACGGACAGTCCAAAATTACAATGAGCAGTTCTTC; CDR3aa: CASSPIRTVQNYNEQFF
len: 16; j_gene: TRBJ2-2; v_gene: TRBV7-6; abundance: -; d_gene: -; CDR3nt: TGTGCCAGCAGCCCACAGGGGGGGGAGAACACCGGGGAGCTGTTTTTT; CDR3aa: CASSPQGGENTGELFF
len: 15; j_gene: TRBJ2-1; v_gene: TRBV27; abundance: -; d_gene: -; CDR3nt: TGTGCCAGCAGTTTCCGCGGACCCTCCTACAATGAGCAGTTCTTC; CDR3aa: CASSFRGPSYNEQFF
len: 13; j_gene: TRBJ1-6; v_gene: TRBV28; abundance: once; d_gene: -; CDR3nt: TGTGCCAGCCGGGTGGGTGGGAATTCACCCCTCCACTTT; CDR3aa: CASRVGGNSPLHF
len: 16; j_gene: TRBJ1-2; v_gene: TRBV6-2/TRBV6-3; abundance: once; d_gene: TRBD1; CDR3nt: TGTGCCAGCAGTTCCCCCGGACAGGGGGTACGCTATGGCTACACCTTC; CDR3aa: CASSSPGQGVRYGYTF
len: 15; j_gene: TRBJ2-3; v_gene: TRBV6-5; abundance: -; d_gene: TRBD1; CDR3nt: TGTGCCAGCAGAAGCTCGGACAGGGTCTTAGATACGCAGTATTTT; CDR3aa: CASRSSDRVLDTQYF
len: 16; j_gene: TRBJ1-3; v_gene: TRBV9; abundance: -; d_gene: -; CDR3nt: TGTGCCAGCAGCGTAGATACAGGAGACTCTGGAAACACCATATATTTT; CDR3aa: CASSVDTGDSGNTIYF
len: 15; j_gene: TRBJ1-6; v_gene: TRBV30; abundance: once; d_gene: TRBD1; CDR3nt: TGTGCCTGGAGCCCGACCGACAGGGGAGGTTCACCCCTCCACTTT; CDR3aa: CAWSPTDRGGSPLHF
len: 13; j_gene: TRBJ1-2; v_gene: TRBV5-6; abundance: -; d_gene: TRBD1; CDR3nt: TGTGCCAGCAGCTTCGGACAGGGCTATGGCTACACCTTC; CDR3aa: CASSFGQGYGYTF
len: 17; j_gene: TRBJ2-7; v_gene: TRBV24-1; abundance: -; d_gene: -; CDR3nt: TGTGCCACCAGTGATTTTATTTTTGGGACGGCAGGCTACGAGCAGTACTTC; CDR3aa: CATSDFIFGTAGYEQYF
len: 15; j_gene: TRBJ2-1; v_gene: TRBV5-4; abundance: once; d_gene: TRBD1; CDR3nt: TGTGCCAGCAGCTTAGGGGCAGGGACAGGTGGGGAGCAGTTCTTC; CDR3aa: CASSLGAGTGGEQFF
len: 16; j_gene: TRBJ2-2; v_gene: TRBV5-4; abundance: -; d_gene: -; CDR3nt: TGTGCCAGCAGCTTGGGGGCAGGGACGGACACCGGGGAGCTGTTTTTT; CDR3aa: CASSLGAGTDTGELFF